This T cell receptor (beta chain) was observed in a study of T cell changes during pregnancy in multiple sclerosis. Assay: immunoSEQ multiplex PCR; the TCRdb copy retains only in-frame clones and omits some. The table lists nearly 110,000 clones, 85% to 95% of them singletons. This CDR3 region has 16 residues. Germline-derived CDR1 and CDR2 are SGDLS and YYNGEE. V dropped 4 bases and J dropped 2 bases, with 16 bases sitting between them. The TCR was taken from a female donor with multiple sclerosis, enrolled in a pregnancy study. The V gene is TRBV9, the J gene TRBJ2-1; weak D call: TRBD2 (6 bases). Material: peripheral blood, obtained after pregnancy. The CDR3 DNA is TGTGCCAGCAGCCGGGGGTTCATGAACACCTACAATGAGCAGTTCTTC. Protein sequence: CASSRGFMNTYNEQFF.